What follows is one T cell receptor beta chain and its context. The sample holds many counts of this clonotype. Its cognate antigen has yet to be identified. The sample holds no much larger clone one base away, and base qualities are not on file. After removal of 1 base from V and 3 bases from J, the junction retains 6 bases not matched to a gene. The cysteine opens and the phenylalanine closes a CDR3 of 15 amino acids. Only the CDR3 region is kept as DNA, spanning 45 bases read in frame from base 1. According to the germline V gene, CDR1 reads SGHNT and CDR2 reads YENEEA. The source of the sample is a study of early T cells in non-severe SARS-CoV-2 infection (dated by TCRdb to the early 2020s). Regarding the study in general: TCR sequencing used bulk RNA from unsorted whole blood, so alpha and beta chains could not be paired. General study outcomes and caveats: Matching against VDJdb was skewed toward anti-spike CD8 responses, likely underestimated virus-specific expansions, and missed private and CD4 specificities.

Set within a cohort of healthcare workers in London, UK, this nested case-control study involved weekly PCR testing of nasopharyngeal swabs along with blood sampling. Healthcare workers were recruited between 23 and 31 March 2020, during the week of the UK lockdown, and were followed weekly for up to about 16 weeks. Libraries were prepared through 5' RACE. This sample was sequenced with a NextSeq 500. In the TCR library protocol, unique molecular identifiers were attached to individual cDNA molecules to correct for PCR bias and sequencing error. Sequencing covered both TCR alpha and beta chains, and within each sample the abundances of alpha and beta sequences were tightly co-correlated. In the source study's methods: Decombinator V4 was used to annotate the V gene, J gene and CDR3 of the TCR sequences. Expanded TCRs were defined as changing significantly between any two time points under a Poisson model with p below 0.0001. Abundances of TCRs were expressed as counts per million after normalisation to the total number of TCRs sequenced in each sample. MAIT TCRs were defined by TRAV1-2 paired with TRAJ12, TRAJ20 or TRAJ33, and iNKT TCRs by TRAV10 paired with TRAJ18. A search of VDJdb, accessed on 1 November 2021, was run for TCRs annotated to CMV, EBV and SARS-CoV-2, with TCRs annotated for multiple antigens excluded. TCRdb trimmed the raw reads at Q25, called clones with MiXCR and kept productive beta chains. Each entry is one CDR3 protein sequence, shown with its most common DNA and genes. The V and J calls were determined by TCRdb, not by the authors. The sample table lists roughly 66,000 distinct CDR3 sequences, less than 9.5% of them with a count of one. More than 2.5% of the sample lies in the top ten.

The rearrangement combines TRBV11-3 with TRBJ2-7, with 7 central nucleotides matching TRBD2. The sample consisted of whole blood. The receptor was isolated from an adult who was a healthcare worker with PCR-confirmed SARS-CoV-2 infection or an uninfected control (not recorded which). The DNA sequence follows: TGTGCCAGCAGCTTAGGGCTAGCGGTATTCTACGAGCAGTACTTC. This codes for CASSLGLAVFYEQYF.